These T cell receptor beta chains were read from a single sample in a study of blood T cell repertoires in COVID-19. Libraries were prepared by immunoSEQ multiplex PCR; TCRdb keeps only in-frame clonotypes and omits some of them. The top ten clones hold over 2% of a sample with about 260,000 clones, about 90% of them seen once. Sequenced: peripheral blood. Receptor source: a woman in her fifties or sixties with acute or convalescent COVID-19. The CDR3 runs from the conserved cysteine through the conserved F or W. A D gene is named only where the DNA matches it firmly. Where a row states a size, it is once, few, many or the class of an expanded clone; other rows omit it.

DNA: TGTGCCAGCAGTTTAGACAGACAGAGACTTGTTTCACCCCTCCACTTT
CDR3: CASSLDRQRLVSPLHF
J: TRBJ1-6
size: NA
V: TRBV28
D: NA

DNA: TGTGCCAGCAGCTTCTACAATAGCGAAAAACTGTTTTTT
CDR3: CASSFYNSEKLFF
J: TRBJ1-4
size: NA
V: TRBV12-3/TRBV12-4
D: NA

DNA: TGCAGCGTTGAACCCGGGACAGGGGGAGCCTACAATGAGCAGTTCTTC
CDR3: CSVEPGTGGAYNEQFF
J: TRBJ2-1
size: NA
V: TRBV29-1
D: TRBD1

DNA: TGTGCCAGCAGTGGGGAGACCACAGATACGCAGTATTTT
CDR3: CASSGETTDTQYF
J: TRBJ2-3
size: NA
V: TRBV2
D: NA

DNA: TGTGCCAGCAGTGCTGCGGGAGGTATTCCGGGGACGAACACCGGGGAGCTGTTTTTT
CDR3: CASSAAGGIPGTNTGELFF
J: TRBJ2-2
size: NA
V: TRBV2
D: TRBD2

DNA: TGTGCCAGCAGCTTAGATCCTCGGGACAGCAACTATGGCTACACCTTC
CDR3: CASSLDPRDSNYGYTF
J: TRBJ1-2
size: NA
V: TRBV11-2
D: TRBD1

DNA: TGTGCCAGCTCACCTTATACTAGCGGGAGGGCCTACGAGCAGTACTTC
CDR3: CASSPYTSGRAYEQYF
J: TRBJ2-7
size: NA
V: TRBV18
D: TRBD2

DNA: TGTGCCAGTAGTATGTCTCCTAGCGGGAGTTCAGAGACCCAGTACTTC
CDR3: CASSMSPSGSSETQYF
J: TRBJ2-5
size: NA
V: TRBV19
D: TRBD2

DNA: TGCGCCAGCAGCCCGCGGGACAGAGATTCACCCCTCCACTTT
CDR3: CASSPRDRDSPLHF
J: TRBJ1-6
size: NA
V: TRBV5-1
D: TRBD1

DNA: TGCGCCAGCACCGGCACAGGGGGCGCAGGGGGCAATGAGCAGTTCTTC
CDR3: CASTGTGGAGGNEQFF
J: TRBJ2-1
size: NA
V: TRBV5-1
D: TRBD1

DNA: TGTGCCAGCAGTGTACTAGCGGGATCATACAATGAGCAGTTCTTC
CDR3: CASSVLAGSYNEQFF
J: TRBJ2-1
size: once
V: TRBV6-4
D: TRBD2

DNA: TGTGCCAGCAGCCAAGTTGTAGGGGCGGCTGAAGCTTTCTTT
CDR3: CASSQVVGAAEAFF
J: TRBJ1-1
size: NA
V: TRBV4-2
D: NA

DNA: TGTGCCAGCTCACGGCGGGAGGCCCTAGGTTCCGAGCAGTTCTTC
CDR3: CASSRREALGSEQFF
J: TRBJ2-1
size: NA
V: TRBV18
D: TRBD2

DNA: TGTGCCAGCAGCTCCATCGACGGGACTAGCAGGGATGAGCAGTTCTTC
CDR3: CASSSIDGTSRDEQFF
J: TRBJ2-1
size: NA
V: TRBV5-4
D: TRBD2

DNA: TGTGCCAGCTCACAAAGCGCGCTCGCAACTAATGAAAAACTGTTTTTT
CDR3: CASSQSALATNEKLFF
J: TRBJ1-4
size: NA
V: TRBV18
D: NA

DNA: TGTGCCAGCAGCGTAGTCCTAGCGGGAGGGGAGCAGTACTTC
CDR3: CASSVVLAGGEQYF
J: TRBJ2-7
size: NA
V: TRBV9
D: TRBD2

DNA: TGTGCCAGCAGCAGGGGAGCGGGACGGGCAGATACGCAGTATTTT
CDR3: CASSRGAGRADTQYF
J: TRBJ2-3
size: NA
V: TRBV5-5
D: TRBD2

DNA: TGTGCCAGCTCACTGTCGGGACAGGGCTACTACGAGCAGTACTTC
CDR3: CASSLSGQGYYEQYF
J: TRBJ2-7
size: once
V: TRBV18
D: TRBD1

DNA: TGTGCCAGCAGCTCCGGACAGGACAACTCCTACGAGCAGTACTTC
CDR3: CASSSGQDNSYEQYF
J: TRBJ2-7
size: NA
V: TRBV28
D: TRBD1

DNA: TGTGCCAGCAGCGGACGACAGGTTCAAGAGACCCAGTACTTC
CDR3: CASSGRQVQETQYF
J: TRBJ2-5
size: NA
V: TRBV9
D: NA

DNA: TGTGCCAGCAGCTCGGATGCGGGGGGTCCCTCTGGAAACACCATATATTTT
CDR3: CASSSDAGGPSGNTIYF
J: TRBJ1-3
size: NA
V: TRBV7-6
D: NA

DNA: TGTGCCAGCAGCGCAGACAATAGCTATAATTCACCCCTCCACTTT
CDR3: CASSADNSYNSPLHF
J: TRBJ1-6
size: NA
V: TRBV28
D: NA

DNA: TGTGCCAGCAGTACTAGCGGGAGGGCCGGGGAGCTGTTTTTT
CDR3: CASSTSGRAGELFF
J: TRBJ2-2
size: NA
V: TRBV6-5
D: TRBD2

DNA: TGTGCCAGCAGCAGGATACAGGGGACAGATACGCAGTATTTT
CDR3: CASSRIQGTDTQYF
J: TRBJ2-3
size: once
V: TRBV9
D: TRBD1

DNA: TGTGCCAGCAGTTTGTCAGGCTATTCACCCCTCCACTTT
CDR3: CASSLSGYSPLHF
J: TRBJ1-6
size: NA
V: TRBV27
D: NA

DNA: TGTGCCAGCAGTTCCTCAGGACAGGGGTCTGGCTACACCTTC
CDR3: CASSSSGQGSGYTF
J: TRBJ1-2
size: NA
V: TRBV2
D: TRBD1

DNA: TGTGCCAGCAGTCCTACAGGGAATCAGCCCCAGCATTTT
CDR3: CASSPTGNQPQHF
J: TRBJ1-5
size: NA
V: TRBV7-3
D: NA

DNA: TGTGCCTGGAGTTCACAGGGGTATTCACCCCTCCACTTT
CDR3: CAWSSQGYSPLHF
J: TRBJ1-6
size: NA
V: TRBV30
D: TRBD1

DNA: TGTGCCAGTAGTCAAGGGACAGGGTCGATTGAAGCTTTCTTT
CDR3: CASSQGTGSIEAFF
J: TRBJ1-1
size: NA
V: TRBV19
D: TRBD1

DNA: TGTGCCAGCAGCTTAGATCAGGATTTAGTGGCAGAGACCCAGTACTTC
CDR3: CASSLDQDLVAETQYF
J: TRBJ2-5
size: few
V: TRBV11-2
D: NA

DNA: TGTGCCAGCAGCCAGATCCGGGGGTTGTCAGAGACCCAGTACTTC
CDR3: CASSQIRGLSETQYF
J: TRBJ2-5
size: few
V: TRBV3-1/TRBV3-2
D: NA

DNA: TGTGCCAGCAGCTTAGCGTCTAGCGGGCCCAACTACAATGAGCAGTTCTTC
CDR3: CASSLASSGPNYNEQFF
J: TRBJ2-1
size: NA
V: TRBV11-3
D: TRBD2

DNA: TGTGCCAGCAGCTTGAGGGGGTCTGGAAACACCATATATTTT
CDR3: CASSLRGSGNTIYF
J: TRBJ1-3
size: NA
V: TRBV7-9
D: NA

DNA: TGCGCCAGCAGCTCGACAGGGAGGAATTCACCCCTCCACTTT
CDR3: CASSSTGRNSPLHF
J: TRBJ1-6
size: few
V: TRBV5-1
D: TRBD1

DNA: TGCAGCGTTGATCCGGGACAGGGAAATGAAAAACTGTTTTTT
CDR3: CSVDPGQGNEKLFF
J: TRBJ1-4
size: NA
V: TRBV29-1
D: TRBD1

DNA: TGTGCCAGTAGTATTATGGGGGGATCCCACGAGCAGTACTTC
CDR3: CASSIMGGSHEQYF
J: TRBJ2-7
size: NA
V: TRBV19
D: NA

DNA: TGCGCCAGCAGCTTGATCTCAGACTATGGCTACACCTTC
CDR3: CASSLISDYGYTF
J: TRBJ1-2
size: NA
V: TRBV5-1
D: NA

DNA: TGCAGTGCTAGTCGGGACAGGGACTCAGATACGCAGTATTTT
CDR3: CSASRDRDSDTQYF
J: TRBJ2-3
size: NA
V: TRBV20-1
D: TRBD1

DNA: TGTGCCAGCAGCTTACAAAGCACAGGGGGCTATGGCTACACCTTC
CDR3: CASSLQSTGGYGYTF
J: TRBJ1-2
size: NA
V: TRBV11-2
D: TRBD1

DNA: TGTGCCAGTAGTTCGGTCGTCGGGTACAATGAGCAGTTCTTC
CDR3: CASSSVVGYNEQFF
J: TRBJ2-1
size: NA
V: TRBV19
D: NA

DNA: TGTGCCAGCAGTTTATCTTCTAGCGGGGGTGTCAATGAGCAGTTCTTC
CDR3: CASSLSSSGGVNEQFF
J: TRBJ2-1
size: NA
V: TRBV28
D: TRBD2

DNA: TGTGCCAGCGACCGGGGGGGATCCTACAATGAGCAGTTCTTC
CDR3: CASDRGGSYNEQFF
J: TRBJ2-1
size: NA
V: TRBV6-5
D: TRBD2

DNA: TGTGCCAGCAGTTTCAGGGGCCAGGGGGCCGGTGAAGCTTTCTTT
CDR3: CASSFRGQGAGEAFF
J: TRBJ1-1
size: NA
V: TRBV28
D: TRBD1

DNA: TGTGCAAGTCGCTCCCTAGAGAGAGATAGCAATCAGCCCCAGCATTTT
CDR3: CASRSLERDSNQPQHF
J: TRBJ1-5
size: few
V: TRBV12-2
D: NA

DNA: TGTGCCAGCAGCTTGGACTCCGGGACTAGCGGGTTAGGTGAGCAGTTCTTC
CDR3: CASSLDSGTSGLGEQFF
J: TRBJ2-1
size: NA
V: TRBV7-2
D: TRBD2

DNA: TGTGCCAGCAGCAGGACAGGGGCCCTAAACACTGAAGCTTTCTTT
CDR3: CASSRTGALNTEAFF
J: TRBJ1-1
size: NA
V: TRBV7-2
D: TRBD1

DNA: TGTGCCAGCAGTACCGGGATCGTGGGTGAAAAACTGTTTTTT
CDR3: CASSTGIVGEKLFF
J: TRBJ1-4
size: NA
V: TRBV27
D: NA

DNA: TGTGCCAGCAGCCGAAGTAGTGAAGCTTTCTTT
CDR3: CASSRSSEAFF
J: TRBJ1-1
size: NA
V: TRBV7-6
D: NA

DNA: TGTGCCAGCAGTGCAAGACAGGGGACAACTAATGAAAAACTGTTTTTT
CDR3: CASSARQGTTNEKLFF
J: TRBJ1-4
size: NA
V: TRBV6-1
D: TRBD1

DNA: TGCAGCGCTTGTCGGCTAGCGGGTACTTGTGAGCAGTTCTTC
CDR3: CSACRLAGTCEQFF
J: TRBJ2-1
size: NA
V: TRBV29-1
D: TRBD2

DNA: TGTGCCAGCAGCTTGGCCGTTATAGATCGGGGACTCAGGAACACTGAAGCTTTCTTT
CDR3: CASSLAVIDRGLRNTEAFF
J: TRBJ1-1
size: once
V: TRBV5-6
D: NA

DNA: TGTGCCAGCAGCTCCTGGACTAGCGGGAGCAACAATGAGCAGTTCTTC
CDR3: CASSSWTSGSNNEQFF
J: TRBJ2-1
size: NA
V: TRBV7-8
D: TRBD2

DNA: TGTGCCAGCAGTTTTCCTAACAGGTATAGCAATCAGCCCCAGCATTTT
CDR3: CASSFPNRYSNQPQHF
J: TRBJ1-5
size: NA
V: TRBV28
D: NA

DNA: TGTGCCAGCAGTTTATACGCGGGGGGGTCCCAGAATCTCTTC
CDR3: CASSLYAGGSQNLF
J: TRBJ2-1
size: NA
V: TRBV27
D: TRBD2

DNA: TGTGCCAGCAGTAATACCTACGAGCAGTACTTC
CDR3: CASSNTYEQYF
J: TRBJ2-7
size: NA
V: TRBV12-3/TRBV12-4
D: NA

DNA: TGTGCCAGCATTGACCAGCCTGAGGTGGTCCTCGAGCAGTACTTC
CDR3: CASIDQPEVVLEQYF
J: TRBJ2-7
size: NA
V: TRBV2
D: NA

DNA: TGTGCTCTGACAAATTACAATGAGCAGTTCTTC
CDR3: CALTNYNEQFF
J: TRBJ2-1
size: NA
V: TRBV2
D: NA